One sample yielded the 32 T cell receptor beta chains listed below, sequenced in a study of T cell clones after liver transplantation. This table comes from immunoSEQ multiplex PCR, and its TCRdb copy is limited to in-frame clones, with some not included. Here the sample spans approximately 75,000 clones, 80% being singletons. The sequencing here drew on CD4+ T cells from blood, taken 12 months after liver transplant. The receptors were gathered from a human patient who received a liver transplant. T cells may partly derive from the graft donor.

The chain is built from TRBV21-1 and TRBJ2-7. TRBV21-1 is listed as a pseudogene. CDR3 size: 19 residues. CDR3 residues: CASSPYPGTQAENPYEQYF. DNA of the CDR3: TGTGCCAGCAGCCCATATCCGGGGACGCAAGCGGAGAACCCCTACGAGCAGTACTTC.

J is TRBJ1-1 and V is TRBV2; TRBD1 matches at 10 bases. The CDR3 has 14 residues. With 5 bases clipped from V and 6 bases from J, the junction kept 6 bases outside the gene matches. Germline values: CDR1 SNHLY, CDR2 FYNNEI. CDR3 coding DNA: TGTGCCAGCAGTTTGAGAGGACAGGGGGCTGAAGCTTTCTTT. Translation: CASSLRGQGAEAFF.

The chain combines TRBV28 with TRBJ2-4; 10 nucleotides line up with TRBD1. Germline V gene data show CDR1 as MDHEN and CDR2 as SYDVKM. V was pared by 7 bases and J by 9 bases, with 15 bases of the junction left unmatched. This CDR3 region has 16 residues. The CDR3 loop is CASTSQIRGQGSIQYF. The DNA of the CDR3 is TGTGCCAGCACCTCTCAAATACGGGGACAGGGGAGCATTCAGTACTTC.

The gene calls are TRBV12-5 and TRBJ2-1; no clear D gene. The CDR3 has 16 amino acids. Germline lookup yields CDR1 LGHNT and CDR2 FRNRAP. The ends were cut back, 1 base at V and 2 bases at J, with 12 bases in the middle. The CDR3 sequence: CASGLDGSKPYNEQFF. CDR3 nucleotide sequence: TGTGCTAGTGGTTTGGACGGCTCAAAACCCTACAATGAGCAGTTCTTC.

This rearrangement joins TRBV18 to TRBJ2-5, with no clear D. The V end lost 2 bases, the J end lost 1 base, and 8 bases lay between the germline ends. This CDR3 region has 14 residues. The V gene's germline CDR1 is KGHSH and CDR2 LQKENI. DNA of the CDR3: TGTGCCAGCTCACCAGTCTTAGCCCAAGAGACCCAGTACTTC. Amino acids: CASSPVLAQETQYF.

This clone was recorded a few times. The genes are TRBV5-1 and TRBJ2-3, with TRBD2 matching over 8 bases. The CDR3 loop spans 17 amino acids. Germline V gives CDR1 SGHRS, CDR2 YFSETQ. V lost 5 bases and J lost 0; bases outside the gene matches: 11. The CDR3: CASRRSGVRPSTDTQYF. The CDR3 coding sequence is TGCGCCAGCAGACGTAGCGGGGTCAGACCTAGCACAGATACGCAGTATTTT.

This clone came up a few times. The chain employs TRBV7-6 and TRBJ2-1; 9 bases line up with TRBD2. Germline values: CDR1 SGHVS, CDR2 FNYEAQ. CDR3 size: 18 residues. Trimming at V came to 1 base and at J to 8 bases, leaving 15 bases not matched to a gene. The CDR3 sequence: CASSLGQRLAGRSYEQFF. CDR3 DNA sequence: TGTGCCAGCAGCTTAGGACAGAGGCTAGCGGGAAGAAGCTATGAGCAGTTCTTC. Together with reference TRBV7-6 and TRBJ2-1, the CDR3 gives the full variable domain: GAGVSQSPRYKVTKRGQDVALRCDPISGHVSLYWYRQALGQGPEFLTYFNYEAQQDKSGLPNDRFSAERPEGSISTLTIQRTEQRDSAMYRCASSLGQRLAGRSYEQFFGPGTRLTVL.

This clone was detected only a few times. This chain connects TRBV5-1 to TRBJ1-2, with D unclear. CDR1 and CDR2 (germline): SGHRS, YFSETQ. CDR3 length equals 15 residues. V lost 0 bases to trimming and J lost 8 bases, with 17 bases between them. As DNA, the CDR3 is TGCGCCAGCAGCTTGGGGCTTAAGGGAGTGGAGGGCTACACCTTC. Protein product: CASSLGLKGVEGYTF.

The rearrangement joins TRBV7-2 to TRBJ2-1, with TRBD1 matching 7 bases. The CDR3 is made up of 14 amino acids. Germline-derived CDR1 and CDR2 are SGHTA and FQGNSA. The J segment lost 3 bases and the V segment lost 5 bases, leaving 4 bases of the junction unmatched. This chain's CDR3 is CASSLPGGYNEQFF. DNA for the CDR3: TGTGCCAGCAGCCTGCCAGGGGGCTACAATGAGCAGTTCTTC.

The chain carries TRBV28 and TRBJ2-5, with TRBD2 matching over 9 bases. J lost 1 base, V lost 4 bases, and 7 bases had no gene match. CDR1 and CDR2 (germline): MDHEN, SYDVKM. The CDR3 has 16 amino acids. CDR3 region: CASSSPSGTGQETQYF. The DNA of the CDR3 is TGTGCCAGCAGTTCCCCTAGCGGGACCGGCCAAGAGACCCAGTACTTC.

The gene calls are TRBV11-2 and TRBJ1-2, with D uncertain. This CDR3 comprises 15 residues. V was clipped by 3 bases and J by 4 bases, with 15 bases between them. Germline CDR1 is SGHAT and CDR2 is FQNNGV. The chain's CDR3 is CASSLNVGKGYGYTF. The CDR3 DNA follows: TGTGCCAGCAGCTTGAATGTAGGGAAAGGCTATGGCTACACCTTC.

The chain employs TRBV4-3 and TRBJ1-2; unclear D gene. Trimming cost V 1 base and J 2 bases, with 23 bases left between them. This CDR3 contains 19 residues. Per germline, CDR1 LGHNA and CDR2 YSLEER. CDR3 protein: CASSQGITWRAEPNYGYTF. The CDR3 region has the DNA TGCGCCAGCAGCCAAGGGATCACATGGAGGGCAGAGCCCAACTATGGCTACACCTTC.

The chain couples TRBV28 to TRBJ2-1, with 11 bases that match TRBD2. Germline V gene data show CDR1 as MDHEN and CDR2 as SYDVKM. V was clipped by 8 bases and J by 5 bases; unmatched bases: 5. The CDR3 covers 14 residues. CDR3 residues: CASFRLAGNNEQFF. Written as DNA, the CDR3 is TGTGCCAGCTTTCGACTAGCGGGGAACAATGAGCAGTTCTTC.

This chain connects TRBV10-3 to TRBJ2-7; 8 positions match TRBD2. This CDR3 spans 13 amino acids. Looked up from germline, CDR1 is ENHRY and CDR2 is SYGVKD. V shed 11 bases and J 0 bases; nucleotides not matched to a gene: 6. In nucleotides, the CDR3 is TGTGCCTCTCAGCGGGAGAACTCCTACGAGCAGTACTTC. Protein sequence: CASQRENSYEQYF.

The CDR3 DNA is TGTGCCAGTAGTACGACTTGGGGCCGGGAAAAACTGTTTTTT. Translated, it gives CASSTTWGREKLFF. The rearrangement links TRBV19 to TRBJ1-4; TRBD1 is a possible D gene (5 bases). The CDR3 length is 14 residues. The germline CDR1 and CDR2 sequences are LNHDA and SQIVND (reference sequence). Trimming stripped 4 bases from V and 8 bases from J, with 14 bases between.

V and J are TRBV2 and TRBJ1-1; D remains ambiguous. The CDR3 has 13 residues. Looked up from germline, CDR1 is SNHLY and CDR2 is FYNNEI. V dropped 7 bases and J dropped 2 bases, with 11 bases sitting between them. The CDR3 reads CASTKQPNTEAFF. CDR3 coding DNA: TGTGCCAGCACTAAACAACCAAACACTGAAGCTTTCTTT.

This chain uses TRBV18 with TRBJ2-3, with D tentatively TRBD2 (6 bases). CDR3 size: 19 residues. The germline V gene has CDR1 KGHSH and CDR2 LQKENI. The V and J ends lost 1 base and 0 bases respectively, with 20 bases between them. This CDR3 reads CASSPLGSAPPASTDTQYF. CDR3 nucleotide sequence: TGTGCCAGCTCACCACTCGGGAGCGCCCCTCCAGCTAGCACAGATACGCAGTATTTT.

There are a few counts of this clone. The chain carries TRBV30 and TRBJ2-7, with a tentative D call TRBD2 (5 bases). Germline V CDR1 and CDR2: GTSNPN, SVGIG (reference sequence). V was trimmed by 2 bases and J by 2 bases, leaving 10 bases between them. This CDR3 contains 13 residues. The CDR3 sequence: CAWSPGITYEQYF. The CDR3 DNA reads TGTGCCTGGAGTCCCGGGATAACCTACGAGCAGTACTTC.

V usage is TRBV29-1 and J usage is TRBJ2-2; the match to TRBD2 covers 14 bases. V dropped 0 bases and J dropped 6; count of bases not matched to a gene: 6. The CDR3 is made up of 17 amino acids. Looked up from germline, CDR1 is SQVTM and CDR2 is ANQGSEA. CDR3: CSVEDPGTSGGAGELFF. In nucleotides, the CDR3 is TGCAGCGTTGAAGATCCAGGGACTAGCGGGGGTGCCGGGGAGCTGTTTTTT.

The V call is TRBV5-1, the J call TRBJ2-7; 10 bases match TRBD1. The V segment lost 3 bases and the J segment 6 bases; nucleotides outside the gene matches: 6. The germline CDR1 and CDR2 sequences are SGHRS and YFSETQ. CDR3 length: 14 residues. This CDR3 reads CASSSWGQGSEQYF. The CDR3 DNA reads as TGCGCCAGCAGCTCCTGGGGACAGGGGAGCGAGCAGTACTTC.

The sample holds a few counts of this clone. DNA of the CDR3: TGCGCCAGCAGCCCACAGACATCCTCCAAGGAAGCTTTCTTT. Translation: CASSPQTSSKEAFF. The J gene is TRBJ1-1, the V gene TRBV5-1, with D unclear. This CDR3 comprises 14 residues. CDR1 is SGHRS, CDR2 YFSETQ, per germline. Trimming removed 4 bases from V and 8 bases from J, with 18 bases in between.

On this clone: Additional DNA sequences in this sample encode the identical CDR3. This rearrangement joins TRBV5-4 to TRBJ2-2, with D hard to call. The V gene's germline CDR1 is SGHNT and CDR2 YYREEE (reference sequence). The CDR3 runs 14 residues. Trimming shortened V by 0 bases and J by 1 base, and 4 bases separated the two germline ends. In DNA form, the CDR3 reads TGTGCCAGCAGCTTGGGACAGAACACCGGGGAGCTGTTTTTT. Its translation: CASSLGQNTGELFF.

The J gene is TRBJ1-4, the V gene TRBV6-1; unclear D gene. This CDR3 spans 13 amino acids. The germline V and J ends were trimmed by 6 bases and 4 bases, with 9 bases remaining between them. Germline V CDR1 and CDR2: MNHNS, SASEGT. The CDR3 DNA reads as TGTGCCAGCAGCCAGGAGTTTAATGAAAAACTGTTTTTT. Protein product: CASSQEFNEKLFF.

The rearrangement links TRBV5-1 to TRBJ2-3, with TRBD2 identical over 12 bases. The CDR3 has 16 amino acids. The germline gives CDR1 SGHRS, CDR2 YFSETQ. V trimming: 2 bases; J trimming: 3 bases; junction bases outside the gene matches: 4. This CDR3 is CASSFRLAGATDTQYF. DNA for the CDR3: TGCGCCAGCAGCTTCAGACTAGCGGGAGCTACAGATACGCAGTATTTT.

V usage is TRBV5-1 and J usage is TRBJ1-2; D perhaps matches TRBD1 (6 bases). This CDR3 comprises 16 residues. Germline values: CDR1 SGHRS, CDR2 YFSETQ. V gave up 5 bases and J gave up 1 base, with 18 bases separating them. Here the CDR3 reads CASSKGRDTVNYGYTF. CDR3 bases: TGCGCCAGCAGTAAGGGTCGGGACACCGTTAACTATGGCTACACCTTC.

V usage is TRBV20-1 and J usage is TRBJ2-4; D not certain. The ends were cut back, 4 bases at V and 5 bases at J, with 3 bases in the middle. This CDR3 has 10 residues. Germline assignment: CDR1 DFQATT and CDR2 SNEGSKA (reference sequence). The CDR3: CSANENIQYF. CDR3 sequence (DNA): TGCAGTGCTAATGAAAACATTCAGTACTTC.

The genes are TRBV7-9 and TRBJ1-1; 12 nucleotides match TRBD1. The ends lost 7 bases at V and 4 bases at J; junction bases unmatched: 13. The germline V gene encodes CDR1 SEHNR and CDR2 FQNEAQ (reference sequence). The CDR3 length is 17 residues. The CDR3 is CASNPEGQGALSTEAFF. CDR3 DNA: TGTGCCAGCAACCCGGAGGGACAGGGGGCCCTGAGCACTGAAGCTTTCTTT. Full variable domain (rest looked up from reference TRBV7-9 and TRBJ1-1): DTGVSQNPRHKITKRGQNVTFRCDPISEHNRLYWYRQTLGQGPEFLTYFQNEAQLEKSRLLSDRFSAERPKGSFSTLEIQRTEQGDSAMYLCASNPEGQGALSTEAFFGQGTRLTVV.

The sample holds a few counts of this clone. The chain is built from TRBV18 and TRBJ1-2; D remains ambiguous. Trimming shortened V by 3 bases and J by 3 bases, and 23 bases separated the two germline ends. Germline CDR1 is KGHSH and CDR2 is LQKENI. The CDR3 is made up of 18 amino acids. The CDR3 protein is CASSPSSGGPTADYGYTF. For the CDR3, the DNA is TGTGCCAGCTCACCCTCCAGTGGTGGGCCAACAGCGGACTATGGCTACACCTTC.

The chain is built from TRBV29-1 and TRBJ2-3; 9 bases agree with TRBD2. CDR1 is SQVTM and CDR2 is ANQGSEA in the germline V gene. This CDR3 spans 14 amino acids. V dropped 2 bases and J dropped 5; count of bases not matched to a gene: 5. DNA of the CDR3: TGCAGCGTTGAAATAACTAGCGGGCGAGATACGCAGTATTTT. Its translation is CSVEITSGRDTQYF.

The chain joins TRBV7-9 to TRBJ2-2, with no clear D. Trimming took off 5 bases at V and 0 bases at J, with 10 bases between the two ends. CDR3 length: 15 residues. Germline CDR1 is SEHNR and CDR2 is FQNEAQ (reference sequence). Written as DNA, the CDR3 is TGTGCCAGCAGCCCCGGGCCTTCGAACACCGGGGAGCTGTTTTTT. Translation: CASSPGPSNTGELFF.

The chain uses TRBV4-1 and TRBJ1-2; D gene ambiguous. The CDR3 is 13 residues long. The V and J ends lost 4 bases and 4 bases respectively, with 10 bases between them. Germline values: CDR1 MGHRA, CDR2 YSYEKL. The CDR3 loop reads CASSPPGPYGYTF. Written as DNA, the CDR3 is TGCGCCAGCAGCCCTCCCGGGCCCTATGGCTACACCTTC.

The V call is TRBV27, the J call TRBJ2-1, with 7 positions matching TRBD2. Unmatched junction bases numbered 13, after V lost 5 bases and J lost 9 bases. Germline V CDR1 and CDR2: MNHEY, SMNVEV (reference sequence). CDR3 length: 15 amino acids. CDR3 in DNA: TGTGCCAGCAGTAATAAAGGGAGGGCCGTAAGTGAGCAGTTCTTC. Protein sequence: CASSNKGRAVSEQFF.